This TCR beta chain was profiled in a study of CD8 T cells in ankylosing spondylitis. Notes on the study in general: Reports say disease-linked clones showed up significantly more in matched ankylosing spondylitis synovial fluid. Some of the motif variants had earlier been found in reactive arthritis patients' fluid and blood.

At least ten counts were recorded for this clonotype. The antigen remains unidentified. TCRdb reprocessed the 5' RACE reads via MiXCR and lists one record per CDR3 protein. The data show 40,000 to 50,000 distinct CDR3 sequences, roughly 2.6% seen once. Unmatched junction bases numbered 6, after V lost 0 bases and J lost 4 bases. Looked up from germline, CDR1 is SGDLS and CDR2 is YYNGEE. The CDR3 has 16 amino acids. Material for sequencing was blood, either unsorted or a sorted T cell fraction (not recorded which). The chain employs TRBV9 and TRBJ2-1; TRBD2 matches at 8 bases. This receptor was identified in a male donor with ankylosing spondylitis or in good health (not recorded which). The CDR3, as DNA: TGTGCCAGCAGCGTAGTAGGGACTAGGGATTACAATGAGCAGTTCTTC. Protein product: CASSVVGTRDYNEQFF.